The rows below give T cell receptor beta chains drawn from one sample of a study of identical twins. In TCRdb, the 5' RACE reads were re-called with MiXCR into one record per CDR3 protein. The repertoire consists of around 530,000 distinct CDR3 sequences, with about 16% occurring once and the leading ten covering less than 0.5%. In addition, the sample was reused for a study of yellow fever vaccine responses in identical twins.

Sequenced material: CD4+ T cells sorted from blood. Source of these receptors: a woman aged 18 to 35 in good health. Each CDR3 is given with its conserved first and last residue. A D gene is named only where the DNA matches it firmly.

CDR3 length | D gene | V gene | CDR3 protein
13 | - | TRBV5-8 | CASSVVEGYGYTF
14 | - | TRBV7-8 | CASSPRPLTGELFF
13 | - | TRBV20-1 | CSARGQGSSPLHF
14 | - | TRBV7-6 | CASSLASGIYEQYF
13 | - | TRBV7-9 | CASSLGVSGELFF
16 | - | TRBV5-1 | CASSLLPTAKNYGYTF
14 | - | TRBV6-5 | CASSDSRPTNEQFF
16 | TRBD2 | TRBV27 | CASSPWGGLTTDTQYF
12 | TRBD1 | TRBV6-6 | CASRGGQQPQHF
14 | TRBD2 | TRBV4-1 | CASRSGTSLDEQFF
14 | - | TRBV20-1 | CSAVGGAQNYGYTF
14 | - | TRBV12-3/TRBV12-4 | CASSMQGSNTEAFF
13 | - | TRBV27 | CASSVGRGETQYF
13 | - | TRBV20-1 | CSARPRVDNEQFF
16 | - | TRBV20-1 | CSARDLRVAAGNTIYF
14 | - | TRBV5-6 | CAGTRRENTGELFF